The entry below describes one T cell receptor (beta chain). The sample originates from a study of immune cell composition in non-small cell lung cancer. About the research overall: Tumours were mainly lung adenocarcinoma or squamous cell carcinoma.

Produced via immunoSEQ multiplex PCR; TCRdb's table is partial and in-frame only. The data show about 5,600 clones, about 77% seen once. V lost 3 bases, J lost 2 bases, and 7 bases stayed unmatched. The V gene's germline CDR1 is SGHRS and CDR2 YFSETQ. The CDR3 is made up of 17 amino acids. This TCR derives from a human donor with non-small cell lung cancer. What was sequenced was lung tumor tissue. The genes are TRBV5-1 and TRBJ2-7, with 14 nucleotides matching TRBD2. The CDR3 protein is CASSSGLAGGLTYEQYF. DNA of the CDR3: TGCGCCAGCAGCTCCGGACTAGCGGGGGGCCTAACCTACGAGCAGTACTTC.